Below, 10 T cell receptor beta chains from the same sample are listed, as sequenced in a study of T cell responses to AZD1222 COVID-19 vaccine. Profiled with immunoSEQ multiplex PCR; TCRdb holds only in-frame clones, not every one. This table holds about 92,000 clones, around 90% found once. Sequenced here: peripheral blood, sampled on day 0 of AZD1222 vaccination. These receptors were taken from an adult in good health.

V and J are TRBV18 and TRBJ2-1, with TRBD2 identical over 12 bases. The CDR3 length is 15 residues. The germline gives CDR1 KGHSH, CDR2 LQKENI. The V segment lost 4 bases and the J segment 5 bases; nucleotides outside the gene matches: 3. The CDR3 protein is CASSRGTSGHNEQFF. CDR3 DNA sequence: TGTGCCAGCTCACGGGGGACTAGCGGGCACAATGAGCAGTTCTTC.

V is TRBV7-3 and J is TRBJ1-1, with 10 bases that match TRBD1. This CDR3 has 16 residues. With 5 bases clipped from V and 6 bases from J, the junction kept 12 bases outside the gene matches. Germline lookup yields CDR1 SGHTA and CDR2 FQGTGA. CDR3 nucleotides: TGTGCCAGCAGCCAAAGGAAGGACAGGGGGGACTCTGAAGCTTTCTTT. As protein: CASSQRKDRGDSEAFF.

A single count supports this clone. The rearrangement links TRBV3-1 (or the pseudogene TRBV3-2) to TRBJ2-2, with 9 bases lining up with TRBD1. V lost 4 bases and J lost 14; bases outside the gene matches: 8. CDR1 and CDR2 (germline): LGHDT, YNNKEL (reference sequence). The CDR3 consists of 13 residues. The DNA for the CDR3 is TGTGCCAGCAGCCCTCTGGGGACAGGGATACTGTTTTTT. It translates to CASSPLGTGILFF.

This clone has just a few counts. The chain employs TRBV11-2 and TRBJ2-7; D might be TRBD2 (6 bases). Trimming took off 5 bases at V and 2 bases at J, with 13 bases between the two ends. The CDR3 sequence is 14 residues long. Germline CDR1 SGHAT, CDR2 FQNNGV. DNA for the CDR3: TGTGCCAGCAGCCCAAGACTAGTCACCTACGAGCAGTACTTC. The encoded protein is CASSPRLVTYEQYF.

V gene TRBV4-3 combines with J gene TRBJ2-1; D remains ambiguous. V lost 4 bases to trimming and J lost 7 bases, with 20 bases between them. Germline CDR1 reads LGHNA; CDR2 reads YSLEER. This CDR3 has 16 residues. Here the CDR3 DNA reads TGCGCCAGCAGCCCGTTTGTGCAGGCCCAGAGTAATGAGCAGTTCTTC. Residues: CASSPFVQAQSNEQFF.

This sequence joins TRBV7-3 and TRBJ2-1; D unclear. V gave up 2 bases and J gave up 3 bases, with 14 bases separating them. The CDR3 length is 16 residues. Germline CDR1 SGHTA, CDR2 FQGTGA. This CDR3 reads CASSLQRRAYYNEQFF. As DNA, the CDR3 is TGTGCCAGCAGCTTACAGAGACGTGCTTACTACAATGAGCAGTTCTTC.

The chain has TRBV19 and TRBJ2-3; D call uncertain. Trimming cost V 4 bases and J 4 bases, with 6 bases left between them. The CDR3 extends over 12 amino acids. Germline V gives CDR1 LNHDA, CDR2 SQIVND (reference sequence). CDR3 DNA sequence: TGTGCCAGTAGTAAACTTTCAGATACGCAGTATTTT. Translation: CASSKLSDTQYF. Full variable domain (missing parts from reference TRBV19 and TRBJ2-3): DGGITQSPKYLFRKEGQNVTLSCEQNLNHDAMYWYRQDPGQGLRLIYYSQIVNDFQKGDIAEGYSVSREKKESFPLTVTSAQKNPTAFYLCASSKLSDTQYFGPGTRLTVL.

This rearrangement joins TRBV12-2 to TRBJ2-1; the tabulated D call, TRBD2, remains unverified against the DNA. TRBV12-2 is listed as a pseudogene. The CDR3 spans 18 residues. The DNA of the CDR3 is TGTGCAAGTCGCTTACCCGGGGAGCGGGCGACCTCCTACAATGAGCAGTTCTTC. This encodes CASRLPGERATSYNEQFF.

CDR3 nucleotide sequence: TGTGCCAGCAGCGGACAGCTGAACACTGAAGCTTTCTTT. Amino acid sequence: CASSGQLNTEAFF. This chain connects TRBV14 to TRBJ1-1; D is possibly TRBD1 (6 bases). The V and J ends lost 5 bases and 0 bases respectively, with 7 bases between them. The germline V gene has CDR1 SGHDN and CDR2 FVKESK. The CDR3 consists of 13 residues.

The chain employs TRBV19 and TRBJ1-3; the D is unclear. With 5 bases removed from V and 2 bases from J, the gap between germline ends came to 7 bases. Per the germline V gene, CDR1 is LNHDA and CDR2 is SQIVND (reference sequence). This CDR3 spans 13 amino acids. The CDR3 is CASSRQAGNTIYF. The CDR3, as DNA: TGTGCCAGTAGTCGGCAGGCTGGAAACACCATATATTTT. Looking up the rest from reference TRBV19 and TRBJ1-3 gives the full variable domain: DGGITQSPKYLFRKEGQNVTLSCEQNLNHDAMYWYRQDPGQGLRLIYYSQIVNDFQKGDIAEGYSVSREKKESFPLTVTSAQKNPTAFYLCASSRQAGNTIYFGEGSWLTVV.